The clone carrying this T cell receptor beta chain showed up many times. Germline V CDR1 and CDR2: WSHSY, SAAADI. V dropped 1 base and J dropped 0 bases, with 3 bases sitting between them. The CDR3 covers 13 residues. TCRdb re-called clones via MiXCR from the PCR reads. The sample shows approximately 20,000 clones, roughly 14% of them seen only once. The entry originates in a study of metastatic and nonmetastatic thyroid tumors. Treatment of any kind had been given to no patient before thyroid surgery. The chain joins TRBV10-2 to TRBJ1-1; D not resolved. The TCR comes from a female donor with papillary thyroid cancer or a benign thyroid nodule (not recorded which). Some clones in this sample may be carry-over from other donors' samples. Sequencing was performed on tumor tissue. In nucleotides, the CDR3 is TGCGCCAGCAGTGAGTGGGTGAACACTGAAGCTTTCTTT. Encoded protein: CASSEWVNTEAFF.